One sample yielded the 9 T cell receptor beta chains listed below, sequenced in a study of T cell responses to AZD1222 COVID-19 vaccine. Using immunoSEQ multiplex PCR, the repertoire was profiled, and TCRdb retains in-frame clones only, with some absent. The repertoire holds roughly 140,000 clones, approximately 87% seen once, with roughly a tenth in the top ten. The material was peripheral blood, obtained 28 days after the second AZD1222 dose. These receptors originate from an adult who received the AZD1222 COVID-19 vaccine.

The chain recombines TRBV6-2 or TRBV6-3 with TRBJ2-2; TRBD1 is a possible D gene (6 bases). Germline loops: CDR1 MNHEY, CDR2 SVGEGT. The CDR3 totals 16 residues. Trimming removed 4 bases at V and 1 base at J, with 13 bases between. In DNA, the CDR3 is TGTGCCAGCAGTTCCCTTCCGGGACAGAACACCGGGGAGCTGTTTTTT. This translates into CASSSLPGQNTGELFF.

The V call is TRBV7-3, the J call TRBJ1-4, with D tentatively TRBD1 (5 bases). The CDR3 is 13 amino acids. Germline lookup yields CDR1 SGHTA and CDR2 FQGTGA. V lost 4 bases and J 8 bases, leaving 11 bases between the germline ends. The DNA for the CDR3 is TGTGCCAGCAGCTCTACAGGTGGCGAAAAACTGTTTTTT. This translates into CASSSTGGEKLFF.

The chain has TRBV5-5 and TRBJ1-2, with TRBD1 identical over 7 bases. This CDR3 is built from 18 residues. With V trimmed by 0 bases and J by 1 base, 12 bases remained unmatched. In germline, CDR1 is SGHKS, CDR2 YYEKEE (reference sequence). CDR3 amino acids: CASSLDMTGQILNYGYTF. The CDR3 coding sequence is TGTGCCAGCAGCTTGGATATGACGGGACAGATACTTAACTATGGCTACACCTTC.

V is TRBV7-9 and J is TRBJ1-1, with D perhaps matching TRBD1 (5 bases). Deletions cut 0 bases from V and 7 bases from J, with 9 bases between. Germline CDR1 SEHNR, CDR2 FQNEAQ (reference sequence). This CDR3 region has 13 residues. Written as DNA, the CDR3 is TGTGCCAGCAGCTTAGCCGGGGCCAATGAAGCTTTCTTT. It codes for CASSLAGANEAFF.

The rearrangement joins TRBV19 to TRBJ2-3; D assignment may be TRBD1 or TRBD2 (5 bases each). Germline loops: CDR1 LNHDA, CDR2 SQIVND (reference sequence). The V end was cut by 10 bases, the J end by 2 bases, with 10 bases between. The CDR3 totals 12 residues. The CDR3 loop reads CATGAITDTQYF. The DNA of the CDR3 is TGTGCCACCGGGGCCATCACAGATACGCAGTATTTT. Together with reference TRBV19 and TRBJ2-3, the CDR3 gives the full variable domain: DGGITQSPKYLFRKEGQNVTLSCEQNLNHDAMYWYRQDPGQGLRLIYYSQIVNDFQKGDIAEGYSVSREKKESFPLTVTSAQKNPTAFYLCATGAITDTQYFGPGTRLTVL.

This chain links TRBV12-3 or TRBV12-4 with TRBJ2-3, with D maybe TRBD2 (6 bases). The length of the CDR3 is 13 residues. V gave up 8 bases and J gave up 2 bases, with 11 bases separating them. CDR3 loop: CASAREITDTQYF. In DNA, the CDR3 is TGTGCCAGCGCCCGGGAGATCACAGATACGCAGTATTTT.

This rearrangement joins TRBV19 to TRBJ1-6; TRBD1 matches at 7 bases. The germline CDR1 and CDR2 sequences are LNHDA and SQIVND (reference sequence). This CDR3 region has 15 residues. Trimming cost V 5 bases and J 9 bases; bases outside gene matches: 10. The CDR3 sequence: CASSRGQDFGSPLHF. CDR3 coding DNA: TGTGCCAGTAGTCGAGGACAGGATTTTGGTTCACCCCTCCACTTT.

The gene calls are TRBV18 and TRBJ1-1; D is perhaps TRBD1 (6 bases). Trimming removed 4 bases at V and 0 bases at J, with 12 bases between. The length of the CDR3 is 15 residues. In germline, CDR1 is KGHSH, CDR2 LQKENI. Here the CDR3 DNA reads TGTGCCAGCTCACTCCTGGACAGCCTGAACACTGAAGCTTTCTTT. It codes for CASSLLDSLNTEAFF.

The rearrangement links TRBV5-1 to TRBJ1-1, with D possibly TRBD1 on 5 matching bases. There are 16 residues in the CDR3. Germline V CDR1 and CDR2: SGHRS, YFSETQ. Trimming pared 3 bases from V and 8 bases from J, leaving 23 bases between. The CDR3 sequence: CASSWSPAGQPEEAFF. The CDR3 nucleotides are TGCGCCAGCAGCTGGTCACCCGCGGGGCAGCCAGAGGAAGCTTTCTTT.